A single T cell receptor beta chain is shown here with its context. Some clones are missing from TCRdb's copy, which holds only in-frame ones; the method was immunoSEQ multiplex PCR. This sample carries around 100,000 clones, about nine tenths of them seen once, and the ten largest clones take less than 3.5%. These data belong to a study of control samples from healthy donors and cancer patients. With 3 bases removed from V and 4 bases from J, the gap between germline ends came to 12 bases. CDR3 size: 14 residues. Germline assignment: CDR1 SNHLY and CDR2 FYNNEI. This rearrangement joins TRBV2 to TRBJ1-2; D is unresolved. The TCR was taken from a human donor in good health. The donor label of this sample is uncertain. Sequencing was carried out using blood. CDR3 nucleotide sequence: TGTGCCAGCAGTGACTTAGGGAGCTCCTATGGCTACACCTTC. It codes for CASSDLGSSYGYTF.